This T cell receptor (beta chain) was identified in a study of blood T cell repertoires in COVID-19. Overall study: The United States, Italy and Spain were the sources of the acute and convalescent COVID-19 samples. Sample material is recorded as cDNA or gDNA derived from T cells, B-cell-depleted T cells, or PBMCs.

Profiling relied on immunoSEQ multiplex PCR, and the TCRdb table lists in-frame clones only, not all of them. The table lists about 220,000 clones, 70% to 90% of them singletons. This CDR3 contains 15 residues. Trimming removed 8 bases from V and 5 bases from J; junction bases left unmatched: 14. Germline CDR1 is MNHEY and CDR2 is SMNVEV (reference sequence). Sequencing input: peripheral blood. This clonotype was sampled from a man in his fifties or sixties who had recovered from COVID-19. The V and J genes are TRBV27 and TRBJ2-5, with TRBD1 identical over 7 bases. The CDR3 DNA reads TGTGCCAGCTGCCAGGGGGACCATATCGGGGAGACCCAGTACTTC. This gives the protein CASCQGDHIGETQYF.